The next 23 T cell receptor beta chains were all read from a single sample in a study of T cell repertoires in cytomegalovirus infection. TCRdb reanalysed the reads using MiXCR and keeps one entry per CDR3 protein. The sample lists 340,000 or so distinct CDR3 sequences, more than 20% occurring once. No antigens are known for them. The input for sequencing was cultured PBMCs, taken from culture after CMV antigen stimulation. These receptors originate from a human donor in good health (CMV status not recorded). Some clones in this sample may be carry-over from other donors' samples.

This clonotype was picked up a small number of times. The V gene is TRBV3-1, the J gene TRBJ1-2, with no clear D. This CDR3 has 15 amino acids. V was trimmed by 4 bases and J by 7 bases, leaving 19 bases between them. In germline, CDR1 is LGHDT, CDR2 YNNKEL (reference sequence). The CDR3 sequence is CASSRIEGTSAGYTF. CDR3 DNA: TGTGCCAGCAGCCGTATTGAGGGAACCTCGGCTGGCTACACCTTC.

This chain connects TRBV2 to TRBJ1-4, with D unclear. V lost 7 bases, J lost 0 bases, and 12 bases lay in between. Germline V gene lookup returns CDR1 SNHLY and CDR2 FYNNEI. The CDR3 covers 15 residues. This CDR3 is CASKVADATNEKLFF. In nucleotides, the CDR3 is TGTGCCAGCAAGGTGGCGGACGCAACTAATGAAAAACTGTTTTTT.

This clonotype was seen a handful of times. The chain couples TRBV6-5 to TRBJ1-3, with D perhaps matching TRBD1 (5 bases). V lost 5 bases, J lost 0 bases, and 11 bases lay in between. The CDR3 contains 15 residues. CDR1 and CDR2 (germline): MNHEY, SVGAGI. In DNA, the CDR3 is TGTGCCAGCAGTCGGGACTTCGGCTCTGGAAACACCATATATTTT. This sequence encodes CASSRDFGSGNTIYF.

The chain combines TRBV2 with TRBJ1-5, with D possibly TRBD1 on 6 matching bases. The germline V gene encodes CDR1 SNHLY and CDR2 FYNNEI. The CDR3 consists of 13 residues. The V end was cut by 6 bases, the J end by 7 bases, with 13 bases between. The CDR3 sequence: CASSPGVIQPQHF. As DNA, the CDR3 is TGTGCCAGCAGCCCAGGGGTGATACAGCCCCAGCATTTT. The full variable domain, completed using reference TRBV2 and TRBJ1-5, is EPEVTQTPSHQVTQMGQEVILRCVPISNHLYFYWYRQILGQKVEFLVSFYNNEISEKSEIFDDQFSVERPDGSNFTLKIRSTKLEDSAMYFCASSPGVIQPQHFGDGTRLSIL.

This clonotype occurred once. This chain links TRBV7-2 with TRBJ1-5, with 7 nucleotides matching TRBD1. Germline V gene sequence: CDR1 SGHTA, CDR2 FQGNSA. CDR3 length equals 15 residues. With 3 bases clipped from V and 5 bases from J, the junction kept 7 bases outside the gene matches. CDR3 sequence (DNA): TGTGCCAGCAGCTTTGGCCAGGGGGGATATCAGCCCCAGCATTTT. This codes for CASSFGQGGYQPQHF.

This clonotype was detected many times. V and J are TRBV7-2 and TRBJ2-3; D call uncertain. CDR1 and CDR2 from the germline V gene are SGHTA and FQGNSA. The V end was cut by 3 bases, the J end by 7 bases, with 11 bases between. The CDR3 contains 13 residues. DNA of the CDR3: TGTGCCAGCAGCTTGGACCCCGGAAATACGCAGTATTTT. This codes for CASSLDPGNTQYF.

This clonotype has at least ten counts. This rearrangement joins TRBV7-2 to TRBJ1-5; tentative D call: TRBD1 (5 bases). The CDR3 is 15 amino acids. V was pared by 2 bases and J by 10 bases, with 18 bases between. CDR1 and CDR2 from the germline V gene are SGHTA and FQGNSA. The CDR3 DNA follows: TGTGCCAGCAGCTTATTCGCCGGGACCCAGAATCCCCAGCATTTT. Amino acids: CASSLFAGTQNPQHF.

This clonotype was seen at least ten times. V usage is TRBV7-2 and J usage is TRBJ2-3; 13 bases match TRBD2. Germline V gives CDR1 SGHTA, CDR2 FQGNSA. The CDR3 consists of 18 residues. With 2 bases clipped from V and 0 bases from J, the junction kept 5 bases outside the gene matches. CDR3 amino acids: CASSLLGTSGTSTDTQYF. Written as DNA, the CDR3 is TGTGCCAGCAGCTTACTAGGGACTAGCGGGACAAGCACAGATACGCAGTATTTT.

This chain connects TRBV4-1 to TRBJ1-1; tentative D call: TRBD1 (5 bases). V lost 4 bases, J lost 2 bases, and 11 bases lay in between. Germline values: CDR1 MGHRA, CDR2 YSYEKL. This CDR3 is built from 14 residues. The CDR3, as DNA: TGCGCCAGCAGCCCCCAGCAGGGTAACACTGAAGCTTTCTTT. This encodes CASSPQQGNTEAFF.

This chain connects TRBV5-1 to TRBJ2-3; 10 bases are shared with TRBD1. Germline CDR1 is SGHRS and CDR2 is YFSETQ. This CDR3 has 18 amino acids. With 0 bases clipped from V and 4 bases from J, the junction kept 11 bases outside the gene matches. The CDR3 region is CASSLEGQGKRSADTQYF. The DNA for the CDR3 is TGCGCCAGCAGCTTGGAGGGACAGGGGAAACGAAGCGCAGATACGCAGTATTTT.

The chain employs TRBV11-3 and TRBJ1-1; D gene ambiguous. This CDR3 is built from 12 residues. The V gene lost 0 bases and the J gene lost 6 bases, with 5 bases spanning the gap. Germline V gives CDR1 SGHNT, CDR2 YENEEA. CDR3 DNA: TGTGCCAGCAGCTTAGAAAAGCCTGAAGCTTTCTTT. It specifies CASSLEKPEAFF.

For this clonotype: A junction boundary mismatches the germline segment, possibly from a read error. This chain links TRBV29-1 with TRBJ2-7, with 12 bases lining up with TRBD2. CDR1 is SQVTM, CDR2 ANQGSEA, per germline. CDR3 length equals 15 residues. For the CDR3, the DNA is TGCAGCGTCGAAGGACTAGCGGGACAAGCCTACGAGCAGTACTTC. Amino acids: CSVEGLAGQAYEQYF.

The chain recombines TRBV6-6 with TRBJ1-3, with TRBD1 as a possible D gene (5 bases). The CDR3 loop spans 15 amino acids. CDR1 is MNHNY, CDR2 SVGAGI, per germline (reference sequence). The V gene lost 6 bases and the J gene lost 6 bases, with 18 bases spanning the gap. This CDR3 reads CASRSQTETKNTIYF. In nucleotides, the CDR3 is TGTGCCAGCAGAAGCCAGACAGAGACAAAAAACACCATATATTTT.

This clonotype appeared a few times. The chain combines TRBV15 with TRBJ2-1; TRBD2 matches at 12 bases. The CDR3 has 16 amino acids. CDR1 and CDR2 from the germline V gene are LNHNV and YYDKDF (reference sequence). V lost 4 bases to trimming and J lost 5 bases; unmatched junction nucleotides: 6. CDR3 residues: CATSKTSGRPDNEQFF. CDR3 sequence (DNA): TGTGCCACCAGCAAAACTAGCGGGAGGCCAGACAATGAGCAGTTCTTC.

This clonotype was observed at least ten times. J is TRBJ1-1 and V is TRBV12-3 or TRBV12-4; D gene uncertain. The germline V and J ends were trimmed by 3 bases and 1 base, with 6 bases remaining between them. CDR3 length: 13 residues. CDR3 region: CASSFQRNTEAFF. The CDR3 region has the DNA TGTGCCAGCAGTTTCCAGAGGAACACTGAAGCTTTCTTT.

CDR3: CASSYGPGGNQPQHF. CDR3 in DNA: TGTGCCAGCAGTTACGGACCCGGGGGCAATCAGCCCCAGCATTTT. The chain carries TRBV6-6 and TRBJ1-5; no firm D call. The CDR3 has 15 amino acids. Trimming shortened V by 2 bases and J by 2 bases, and 10 bases separated the two germline ends. Germline values: CDR1 MNHNY, CDR2 SVGAGI (reference sequence).

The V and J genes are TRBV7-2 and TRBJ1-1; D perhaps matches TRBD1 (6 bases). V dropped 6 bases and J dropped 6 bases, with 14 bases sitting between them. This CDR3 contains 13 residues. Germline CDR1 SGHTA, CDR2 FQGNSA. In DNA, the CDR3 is TGTGCCAGCAGTTTAAATCAGGGGTCTGAAGCTTTCTTT. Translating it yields CASSLNQGSEAFF.

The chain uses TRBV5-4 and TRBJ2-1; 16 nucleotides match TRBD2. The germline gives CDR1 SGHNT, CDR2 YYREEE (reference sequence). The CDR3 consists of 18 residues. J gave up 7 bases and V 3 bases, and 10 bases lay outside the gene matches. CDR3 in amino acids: CASSYPGTSGRALNEQFF. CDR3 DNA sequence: TGTGCCAGCAGCTATCCCGGGACTAGCGGGAGGGCCCTAAATGAGCAGTTCTTC.

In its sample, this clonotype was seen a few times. For the CDR3, the DNA is TGCAGTGCCGGAACAGGGGGAGGCTCTGGGGCCAACGTCCTGACTTTC. It encodes CSAGTGGGSGANVLTF. This chain connects TRBV20-1 to TRBJ2-6, with 8 bases lining up with TRBD1. In germline, CDR1 is DFQATT, CDR2 SNEGSKA (reference sequence). The CDR3 extends over 16 amino acids. J gave up 0 bases and V 6 bases, and 7 bases lay outside the gene matches.

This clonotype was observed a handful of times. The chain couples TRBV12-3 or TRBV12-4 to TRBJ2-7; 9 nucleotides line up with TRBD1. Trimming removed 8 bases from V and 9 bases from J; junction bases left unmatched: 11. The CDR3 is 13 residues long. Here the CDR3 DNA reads TGTGCCAGCCGGGACAGGGAATTAAGTTGGCAGTACTTC. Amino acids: CASRDRELSWQYF.

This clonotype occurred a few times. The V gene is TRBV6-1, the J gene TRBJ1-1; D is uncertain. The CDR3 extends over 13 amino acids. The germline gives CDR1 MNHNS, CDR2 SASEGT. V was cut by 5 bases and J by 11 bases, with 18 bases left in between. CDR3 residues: CASSYGKGFYAFF. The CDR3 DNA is TGTGCCAGCAGTTACGGTAAAGGTTTTTACGCTTTCTTT.

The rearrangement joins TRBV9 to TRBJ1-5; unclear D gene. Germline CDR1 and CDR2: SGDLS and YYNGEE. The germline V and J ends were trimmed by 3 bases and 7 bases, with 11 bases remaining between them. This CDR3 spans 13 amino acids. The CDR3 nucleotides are TGTGCCAGCAGCGCACAGCCTCAGCAGCCCCAGCATTTT. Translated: CASSAQPQQPQHF.

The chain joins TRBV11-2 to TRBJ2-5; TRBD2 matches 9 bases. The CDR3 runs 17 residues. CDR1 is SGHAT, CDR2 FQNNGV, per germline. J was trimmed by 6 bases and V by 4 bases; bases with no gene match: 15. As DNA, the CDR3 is TGTGCCAGCAGCTCCCTGGTCCGGCGGGAGGGCGGAAAGACCCAGTACTTC. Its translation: CASSSLVRREGGKTQYF. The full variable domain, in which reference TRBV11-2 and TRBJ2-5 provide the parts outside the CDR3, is EAGVAQSPRYKIIEKRQSVAFWCNPISGHATLYWYQQILGQGPKLLIQFQNNGVVDDSQLPKDRFSAERLKGVDSTLKIQPAKLEDSAVYLCASSSLVRREGGKTQYFGPGTRLLVL.